Sequencing of this T cell receptor beta chain was carried out in a study of T cells after yellow fever vaccination. TCRdb re-derived calls from the 5' RACE reads in MiXCR, one entry per CDR3 protein. This table has about 350,000 distinct CDR3 sequences, about 7.8% appearing once. The CDR3 has 18 amino acids. V was cut by 5 bases and J by 0 bases, with 20 bases left in between. The sequence came from a young man who received the YFV17D yellow fever vaccine. The genes are TRBV12-3 or TRBV12-4 and TRBJ2-4; unclear D gene. Sequencing was performed on PBMCs, taken about 41 days after the first yellow fever vaccination. The CDR3, as DNA: TGTGCCAGCAGTCCCGATGCCCTTTCAGTTCTAGCCAAAAACATTCAGTACTTC. Amino acids: CASSPDALSVLAKNIQYF.